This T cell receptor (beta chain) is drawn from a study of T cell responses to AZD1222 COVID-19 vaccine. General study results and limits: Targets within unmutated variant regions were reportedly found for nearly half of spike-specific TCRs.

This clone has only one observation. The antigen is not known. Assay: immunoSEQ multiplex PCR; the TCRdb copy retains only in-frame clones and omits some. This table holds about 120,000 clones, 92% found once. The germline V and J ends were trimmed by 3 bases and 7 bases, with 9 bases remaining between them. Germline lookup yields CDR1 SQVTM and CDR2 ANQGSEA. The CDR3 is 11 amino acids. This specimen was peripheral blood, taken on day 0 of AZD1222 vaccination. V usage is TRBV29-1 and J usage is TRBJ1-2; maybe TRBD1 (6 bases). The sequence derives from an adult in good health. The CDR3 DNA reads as TGCAGCGTTGATAAGGGGGGTGGCTACACCTTC. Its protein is CSVDKGGGYTF.